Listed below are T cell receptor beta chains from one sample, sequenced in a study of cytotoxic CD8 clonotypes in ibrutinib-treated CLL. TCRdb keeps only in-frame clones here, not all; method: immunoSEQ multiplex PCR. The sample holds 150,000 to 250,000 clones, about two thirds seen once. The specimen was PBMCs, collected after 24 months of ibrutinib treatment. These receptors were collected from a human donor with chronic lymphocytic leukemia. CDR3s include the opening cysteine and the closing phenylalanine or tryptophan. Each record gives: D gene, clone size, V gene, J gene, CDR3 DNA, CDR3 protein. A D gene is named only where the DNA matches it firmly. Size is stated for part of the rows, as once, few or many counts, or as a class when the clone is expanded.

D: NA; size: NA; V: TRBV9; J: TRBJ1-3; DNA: TGTGCCAGCAGCGTCAATCCTGCAGGGTTCGGAAACACCATATATTTT; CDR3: CASSVNPAGFGNTIYF
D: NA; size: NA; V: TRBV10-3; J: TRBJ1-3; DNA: TGTGCCATCACGCGGACAAGCTCTGGAAACACCATATATTTT; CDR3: CAITRTSSGNTIYF
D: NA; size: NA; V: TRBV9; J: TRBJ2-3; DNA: TGTGCCAGCAGCGGGAGCCCAGATACGCAGTATTTT; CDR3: CASSGSPDTQYF
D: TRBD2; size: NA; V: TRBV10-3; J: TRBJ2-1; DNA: TGTGCCATCACGGTGGGAGGGTCCTACAATGAGCAGTTCTTC; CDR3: CAITVGGSYNEQFF
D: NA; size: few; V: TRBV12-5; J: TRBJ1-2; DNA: TGTGCTAGTGGTATATGGGACTATGGCTACACCTTC; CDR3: CASGIWDYGYTF
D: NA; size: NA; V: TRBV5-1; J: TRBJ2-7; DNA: TGCGCCAGCAGCCCGAGAGGATCGAGAATCGCGGGGCAGTACTTC; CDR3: CASSPRGSRIAGQYF
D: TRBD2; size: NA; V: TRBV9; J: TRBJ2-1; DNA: TGTGCCAGCAGCATAGAGGGACTAGCTACCTACAATGAGCAGTTCTTC; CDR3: CASSIEGLATYNEQFF
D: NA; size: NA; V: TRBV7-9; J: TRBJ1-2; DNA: TGTGCCAGCAGCCCGCTCCTTGGCGCCGACTATGGCTACACCTTC; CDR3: CASSPLLGADYGYTF
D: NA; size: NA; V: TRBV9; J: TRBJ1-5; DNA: TGTGCCAGCAGCGTAGGAGGGTATCAGCCCCAGCATTTT; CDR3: CASSVGGYQPQHF
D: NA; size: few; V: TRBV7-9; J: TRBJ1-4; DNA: TGTGCCAGCAGCTTAGTAGGGCAGGGTGATGAAAAACTGTTTTTT; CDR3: CASSLVGQGDEKLFF
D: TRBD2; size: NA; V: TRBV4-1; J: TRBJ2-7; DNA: TGCGCCAGCAGCCCGACTAGCGGTGCGACCTACGAGCAGTACTTC; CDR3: CASSPTSGATYEQYF
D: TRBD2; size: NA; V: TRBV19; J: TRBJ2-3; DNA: TGTGCCAGTAGCAACCCTCTTGGACTAGCGGGAGTGAGTACGCAGTATTTT; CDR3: CASSNPLGLAGVSTQYF
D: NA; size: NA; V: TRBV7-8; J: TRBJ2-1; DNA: TGTGCCAGCAGCTTATTCCGGGGGGCCTCCGGTGAGCAGTTCTTC; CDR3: CASSLFRGASGEQFF
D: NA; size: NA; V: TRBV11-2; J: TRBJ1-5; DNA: TGTGCCAGCAGCTTAGATCAGGGTAGGGGCGCTAATCAGCCCCAGCATTTT; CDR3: CASSLDQGRGANQPQHF
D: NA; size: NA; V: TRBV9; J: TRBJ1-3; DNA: TGTGCCAGCAGCGTAGCAACACCGAGCTCTGGAAACACCATATATTTT; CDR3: CASSVATPSSGNTIYF
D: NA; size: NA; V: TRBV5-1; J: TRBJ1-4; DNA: TGCGCCAGCAGCTTGGCCGGAGGGAATGAAAAACTGTTTTTT; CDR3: CASSLAGGNEKLFF
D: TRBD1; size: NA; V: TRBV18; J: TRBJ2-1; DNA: TGTGCCAGCTCACAAGGGACAGAAACTTACAATGAGCAGTTCTTC; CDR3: CASSQGTETYNEQFF
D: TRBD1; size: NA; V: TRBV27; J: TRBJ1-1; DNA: TGTGCCAGCAGTGGACAGGGTGGGTGGTACACTGAAGCTTTCTTT; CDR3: CASSGQGGWYTEAFF
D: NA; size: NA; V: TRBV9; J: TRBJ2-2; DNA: TGTGCCAGCACCCTCGGGACGGAGAACACCGGGGAGCTGTTTTTT; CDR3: CASTLGTENTGELFF
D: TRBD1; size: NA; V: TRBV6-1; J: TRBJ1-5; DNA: TGTGCCAGCAGTGAGACAGGGAGCAATCAGCCCCAGCATTTT; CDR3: CASSETGSNQPQHF
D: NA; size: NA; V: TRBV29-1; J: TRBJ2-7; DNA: TGCAGCGTTGGCCGTAGATTTGGCTACGAGCAGTACTTC; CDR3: CSVGRRFGYEQYF
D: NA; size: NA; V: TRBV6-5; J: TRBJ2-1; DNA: TGTGCCAGCAGGCCTAGTTACTCCTACAATGAGCAGTTCTTC; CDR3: CASRPSYSYNEQFF
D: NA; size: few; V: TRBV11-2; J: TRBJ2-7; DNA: TGTGCCAGCAGCTTGGCCTACGAGCAGTACTTC; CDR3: CASSLAYEQYF
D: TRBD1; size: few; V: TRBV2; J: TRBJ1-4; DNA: TGTGCCAGCAGATACACAACGGGACAGTTGGGAGAAAAACTGTTTTTT; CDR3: CASRYTTGQLGEKLFF
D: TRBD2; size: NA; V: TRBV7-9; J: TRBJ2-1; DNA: TGTGCCAGCAGCTTAGCACCTGGCATTAGCGGGAACTATGAGCAGTTCTTC; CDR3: CASSLAPGISGNYEQFF
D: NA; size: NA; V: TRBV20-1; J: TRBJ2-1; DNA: TGCAGTGCTAGAGTCTCCAATGAGCAGTTCTTC; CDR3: CSARVSNEQFF
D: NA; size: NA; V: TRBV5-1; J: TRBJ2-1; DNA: TGCGCCAGCAGCTTGAATTGGGATGAGCAGTTCTTC; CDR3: CASSLNWDEQFF
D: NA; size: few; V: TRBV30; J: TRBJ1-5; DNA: TGTGCCTGTAAACAGGGAAATCAGCCCCAGCATTTT; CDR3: CACKQGNQPQHF
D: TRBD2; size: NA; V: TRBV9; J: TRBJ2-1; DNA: TGTGCCAGCAGCGTAGGGGGACTAGTTTACAATGAGCAGTTCTTC; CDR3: CASSVGGLVYNEQFF
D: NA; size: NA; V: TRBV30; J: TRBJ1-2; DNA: TGTGCCTGGAGAAGGGGTGCGATGTATGGCTACACCTTC; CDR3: CAWRRGAMYGYTF
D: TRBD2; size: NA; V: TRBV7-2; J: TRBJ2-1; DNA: TGTGCCAGCAGCTTATTGGTTGGACTAGCGGGAGTGGCCTACAATGAGCAGTTCTTC; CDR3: CASSLLVGLAGVAYNEQFF
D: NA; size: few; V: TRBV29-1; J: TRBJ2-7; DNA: TGCAGCGTTGTGGCAGGGTGGGAGCAGTACTTC; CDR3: CSVVAGWEQYF
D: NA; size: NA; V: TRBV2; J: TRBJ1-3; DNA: TGTGCCAGCAGTGGGTTAACCGGGACACCGGGAAACACCATATATTTT; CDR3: CASSGLTGTPGNTIYF
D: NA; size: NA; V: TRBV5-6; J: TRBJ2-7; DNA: TGTGCCAGCAGCTTGGCTTTGCGGACCTACGAGCAGTACTTC; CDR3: CASSLALRTYEQYF
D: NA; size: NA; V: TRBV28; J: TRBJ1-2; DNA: TGTGCCAGCAGAGACACGACGACTTATGGCTACACCTTC; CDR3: CASRDTTTYGYTF
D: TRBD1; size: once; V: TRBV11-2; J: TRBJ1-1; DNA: TGTGCCAGCAGCAGCGGGACAGGCTTAGGGACTGAAGCTTTCTTT; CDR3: CASSSGTGLGTEAFF
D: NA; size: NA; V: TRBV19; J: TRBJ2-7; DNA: TGTGCCAGTAGTTCTCTGCGACTAGACTCCTACGAGCAGTACTTC; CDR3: CASSSLRLDSYEQYF
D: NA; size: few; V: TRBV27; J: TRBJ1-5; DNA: TGTGCCAGCAGTTTATATCTCCCAGGGAACAATCAGCCCCAGCATTTT; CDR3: CASSLYLPGNNQPQHF
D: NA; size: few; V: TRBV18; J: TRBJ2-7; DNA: TGTGCCAGCTCACCAGGGGCCGGCTCCTACGAGCAGTACTTC; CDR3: CASSPGAGSYEQYF
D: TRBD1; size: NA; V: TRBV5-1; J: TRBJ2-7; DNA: TGCGCCAGCAGCCCCGGTGGGACAGGGGACTACGAGCAGTACTTC; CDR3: CASSPGGTGDYEQYF
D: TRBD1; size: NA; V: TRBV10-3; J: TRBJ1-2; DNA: TGTGCCATCAGTAAAGACAGGGGGCGGATTAGCTATGGCTACACCTTC; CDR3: CAISKDRGRISYGYTF
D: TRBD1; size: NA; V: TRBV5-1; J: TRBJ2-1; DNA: TGCGCCAGCAGCTTGGGCCGGGACAGGGCCTACAATGAGCAGTTCTTC; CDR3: CASSLGRDRAYNEQFF
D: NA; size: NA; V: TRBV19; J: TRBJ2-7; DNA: TGTGCCAGTAGTATCGGCAGGGCTCCGAGCGAGCAGTACTTC; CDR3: CASSIGRAPSEQYF
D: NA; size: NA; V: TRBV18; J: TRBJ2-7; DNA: TGTGCCAGCTCCTACGGGGGCGCCAGGGGTTACGAGCAGTACTTC; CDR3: CASSYGGARGYEQYF
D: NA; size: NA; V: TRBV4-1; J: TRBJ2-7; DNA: TGCGCCAGCAGCCAAGTAGTGGCAGGAGGAAACTACGAGCAGTACTTC; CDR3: CASSQVVAGGNYEQYF
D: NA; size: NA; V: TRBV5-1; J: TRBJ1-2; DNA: TGCGCCAGCAGCTTGGCCGATTTTCTGGGCCTGAACTATGGCTACACCTTC; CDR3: CASSLADFLGLNYGYTF
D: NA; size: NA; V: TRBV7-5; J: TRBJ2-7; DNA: TGTGTCAGAAGCCCACGCCCACCAGCGGGAGGGTACGATGACGAGCAGTACTTC; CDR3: CVRSPRPPAGGYDDEQYF
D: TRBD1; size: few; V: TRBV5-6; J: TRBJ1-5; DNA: TGTGCCAGCAGCTTGGCAGGGGGAGGAAGCAATCAGCCCCAGCATTTT; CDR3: CASSLAGGGSNQPQHF
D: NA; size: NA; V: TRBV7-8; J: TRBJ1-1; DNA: TGTGCCAGCAGCTTAGCCTATAATGGTGGGACCATTGAAGCTTTCTTT; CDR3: CASSLAYNGGTIEAFF
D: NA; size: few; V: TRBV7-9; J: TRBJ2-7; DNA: TGTGCCAGCAGCCGACCGGGACATCCGTCCTACGAGCAGTACTTC; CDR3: CASSRPGHPSYEQYF
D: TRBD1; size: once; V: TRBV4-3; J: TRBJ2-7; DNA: TGCGCCAGCAGCCTTTCTACAGGGGATCGCTACGAGCAGTACTTC; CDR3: CASSLSTGDRYEQYF
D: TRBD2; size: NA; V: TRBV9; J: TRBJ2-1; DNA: TGTGCCAGCAGCGTGACTAGCGGGAGGGCCCTAATCGACAATGAGCAGTTCTTC; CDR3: CASSVTSGRALIDNEQFF
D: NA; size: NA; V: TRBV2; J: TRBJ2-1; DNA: TGTGCCAGCAGTTCCTACAATGAGCAGTTCTTC; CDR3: CASSSYNEQFF